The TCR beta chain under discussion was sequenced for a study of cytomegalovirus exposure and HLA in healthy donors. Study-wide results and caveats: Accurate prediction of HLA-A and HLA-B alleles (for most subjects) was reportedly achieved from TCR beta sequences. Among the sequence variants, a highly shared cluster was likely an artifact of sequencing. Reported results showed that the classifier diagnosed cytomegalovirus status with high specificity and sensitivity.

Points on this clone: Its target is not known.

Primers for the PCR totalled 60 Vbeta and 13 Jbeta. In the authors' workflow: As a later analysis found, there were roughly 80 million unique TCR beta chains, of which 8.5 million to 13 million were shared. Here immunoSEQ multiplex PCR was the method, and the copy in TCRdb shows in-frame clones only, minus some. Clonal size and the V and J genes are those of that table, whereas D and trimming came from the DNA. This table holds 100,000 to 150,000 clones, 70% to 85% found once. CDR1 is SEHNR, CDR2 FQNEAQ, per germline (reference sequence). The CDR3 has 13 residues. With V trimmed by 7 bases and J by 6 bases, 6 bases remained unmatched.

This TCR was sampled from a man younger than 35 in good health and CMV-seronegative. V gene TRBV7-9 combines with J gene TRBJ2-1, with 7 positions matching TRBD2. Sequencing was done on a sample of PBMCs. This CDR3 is CASTPLARNEQFF. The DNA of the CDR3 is TGTGCCAGCACCCCACTAGCGCGCAATGAGCAGTTCTTC.